This T cell receptor (beta chain) appears in the sequencing data of a study of blood T cells in healthy people across ages. The length of the CDR3 is 16 residues. The trim removed 6 bases at V and 0 bases at J, leaving 7 bases unmatched. A sample-barcoded 5' primer and a J-beta primer mix were used in a second PCR of about 6 to 11 cycles. Carrying 12 random nucleotides, a template-switch adaptor labeled each individual cDNA molecule. TCRdb independently ran MiXCR on the 5' RACE reads; one entry per CDR3 protein. The sample consists of around 870,000 distinct CDR3 sequences, more than 25% of them appearing once. Study outcomes and limitations: Strongly correlated with naive T cell percentage was TCR beta diversity. Comparison with aged donors showed that long-lived donors had more naive CD4+ cells and higher diversity.

This clonotype was recorded many times. No antigen is known for it. V gene TRBV12-3 or TRBV12-4 combines with J gene TRBJ2-4; TRBD1 aligns across 8 bases. The sample comprised blood. The sequence derives from an elderly woman in good health. The CDR3 region is CASRGTGSLAKNIQYF. As DNA, the CDR3 is TGTGCCAGCAGGGGGACAGGATCTCTAGCCAAAAACATTCAGTACTTC.